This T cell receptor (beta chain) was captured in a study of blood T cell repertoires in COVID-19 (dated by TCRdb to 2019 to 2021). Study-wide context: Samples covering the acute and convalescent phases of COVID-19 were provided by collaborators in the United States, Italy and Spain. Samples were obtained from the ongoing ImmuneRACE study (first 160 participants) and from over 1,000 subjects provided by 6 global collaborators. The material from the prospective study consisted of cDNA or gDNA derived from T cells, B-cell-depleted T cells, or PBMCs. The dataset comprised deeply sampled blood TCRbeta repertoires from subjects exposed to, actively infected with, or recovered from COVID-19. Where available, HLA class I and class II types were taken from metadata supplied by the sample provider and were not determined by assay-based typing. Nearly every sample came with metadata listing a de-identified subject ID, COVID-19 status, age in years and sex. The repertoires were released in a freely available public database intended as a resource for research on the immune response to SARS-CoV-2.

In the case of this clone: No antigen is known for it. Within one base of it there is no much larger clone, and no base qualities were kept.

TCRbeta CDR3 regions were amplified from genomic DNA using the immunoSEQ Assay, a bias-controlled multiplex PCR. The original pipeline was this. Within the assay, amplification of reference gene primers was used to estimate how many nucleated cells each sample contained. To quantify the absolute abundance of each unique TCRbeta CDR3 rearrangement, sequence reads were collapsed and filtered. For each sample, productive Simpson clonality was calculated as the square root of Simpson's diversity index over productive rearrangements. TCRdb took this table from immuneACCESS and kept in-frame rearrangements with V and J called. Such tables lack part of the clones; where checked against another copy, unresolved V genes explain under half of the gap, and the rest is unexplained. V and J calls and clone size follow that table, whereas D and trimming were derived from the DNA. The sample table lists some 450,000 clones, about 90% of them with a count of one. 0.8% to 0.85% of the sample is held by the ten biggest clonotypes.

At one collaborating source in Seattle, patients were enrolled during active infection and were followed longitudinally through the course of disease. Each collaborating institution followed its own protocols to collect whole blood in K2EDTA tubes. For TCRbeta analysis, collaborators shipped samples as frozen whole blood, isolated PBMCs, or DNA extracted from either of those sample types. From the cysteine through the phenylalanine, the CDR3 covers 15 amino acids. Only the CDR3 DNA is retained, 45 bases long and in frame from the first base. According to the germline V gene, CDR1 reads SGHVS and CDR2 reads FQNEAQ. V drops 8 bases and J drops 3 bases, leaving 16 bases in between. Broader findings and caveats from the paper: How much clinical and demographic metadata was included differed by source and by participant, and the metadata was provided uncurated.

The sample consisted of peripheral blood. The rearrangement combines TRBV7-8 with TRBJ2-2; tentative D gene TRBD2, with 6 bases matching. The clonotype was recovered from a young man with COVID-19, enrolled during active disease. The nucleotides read TGTGCCAGCTTGGGGGGAAGCTTCCACACCGGGGAGCTGTTTTTT. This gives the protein CASLGGSFHTGELFF.